This T cell receptor (beta chain) appears in the sequencing data of a study of shared clonotypes between healthy human individuals. Produced via immunoSEQ multiplex PCR; TCRdb's table is partial and in-frame only. This table has 2 million to 2.5 million clones, just over 90% appearing once. The length of the CDR3 is 12 residues. Trimming left V 5 bases short and J 12 bases short, with 16 bases between. The germline CDR1 and CDR2 sequences are ENHRY and SYGVKD. Input material: naive CD4+ T cells from PBMCs. As to subset: CD45RA+ positively selected. This TCR was recovered from a man younger than 30 in good health. Some clones in this sample may be carry-over from other donors' samples. V is TRBV10-3 and J is TRBJ1-1; D might be TRBD1 (5 bases). The CDR3 sequence: CAISPSTGTSFF. The CDR3 nucleotides are TGTGCCATCAGTCCCTCCACCGGGACCTCTTTCTTT.